Listed below are T cell receptor beta chains from one sample, sequenced in a study of cytomegalovirus exposure and HLA in healthy donors. Repertoires were generated with immunoSEQ multiplex PCR, while TCRdb's copy carries only in-frame clones and drops some. Of approximately 220,000 clones in the sample, roughly 80% were seen once. Material for sequencing was PBMCs. These receptors were obtained from a man in his forties or fifties in good health and CMV-seronegative. The CDR3 runs from the conserved cysteine through the conserved F or W. Fields, in order: D gene, V gene, J gene, clone size, CDR3 length, CDR3 DNA, CDR3 protein. The D gene is left open where the match is weak. Expanded clones are given a class, and other clones once, few, many or no size at all.

D: -
V: TRBV14
J: TRBJ1-1
size: few
length: 15
DNA: TGTGCCAGCAGCCAACGGAATAGCGTTGGCACTGAAGCTTTCTTT
CDR3: CASSQRNSVGTEAFF

D: TRBD2
V: TRBV2
J: TRBJ2-2
size: -
length: 20
DNA: TGTGCCAGCAGCCCTAGACAGATTTCGACTAGCGGGAGGGTTACCGGGGAGCTGTTTTTT
CDR3: CASSPRQISTSGRVTGELFF

D: TRBD1
V: TRBV2
J: TRBJ1-4
size: -
length: 13
DNA: TGTGCCAGCAGACAGGGGGGAAATGAAAAACTGTTTTTT
CDR3: CASRQGGNEKLFF

D: -
V: TRBV2
J: TRBJ2-7
size: -
length: 11
DNA: TGTGCCAGCAGTTCTAACTACGAGCAGTACTTC
CDR3: CASSSNYEQYF

D: TRBD2
V: TRBV10-3
J: TRBJ2-2
size: -
length: 14
DNA: TGTGCCATCAGAAGCGGGAGTGGCTCCGGGGAGCTGTTTTTT
CDR3: CAIRSGSGSGELFF

D: TRBD2
V: TRBV27
J: TRBJ2-2
size: -
length: 15
DNA: TGTGCCAGCCTGACTAGCGGGAGTAATGTCGGGGAGCTGTTTTTT
CDR3: CASLTSGSNVGELFF

D: -
V: TRBV5-1
J: TRBJ2-7
size: -
length: 14
DNA: TGCGCCAGCAGCTTCCAGGGGGGTCCCTACGAGCAGTACTTC
CDR3: CASSFQGGPYEQYF

D: -
V: TRBV5-1
J: TRBJ1-6
size: -
length: 17
DNA: TGCGCCAGCAGGAAAACAGGAACAAGCTCCTATAATTCACCCCTCCACTTT
CDR3: CASRKTGTSSYNSPLHF

D: TRBD1
V: TRBV6-1
J: TRBJ2-7
size: -
length: 15
DNA: TGTGCCAGCAGTGAAGAGGCCTGGGACAGCTACGAGCAGTACTTC
CDR3: CASSEEAWDSYEQYF

D: -
V: TRBV14
J: TRBJ2-3
size: -
length: 13
DNA: TGTGCCAGCAGCTCAAGCACCTCAGATACGCAGTATTTT
CDR3: CASSSSTSDTQYF

D: -
V: TRBV9
J: TRBJ2-3
size: -
length: 17
DNA: TGTGCCAGCAGCGTAGACAAGCGGAGCGGGAGCACAGATACGCAGTATTTT
CDR3: CASSVDKRSGSTDTQYF